This T cell receptor (beta chain) emerged from a study of T-cell reconstitution after alpha-beta-depleted transplantation in children. A TCRbeta library incorporating unique molecular identifiers was prepared. TCRdb processed the PCR reads anew with MiXCR; each CDR3 protein has one entry. Among some 81,000 distinct CDR3 sequences, 13% to 15% were seen once, and the ten largest hold roughly 30%. In this sample, this clonotype turned up a few times. The target antigen is unknown. The CDR3 length is 14 residues. Trimming took 6 bases from V and 9 from J, leaving 21 bases between them. Germline V gene sequence: CDR1 DFQATT, CDR2 SNEGSKA (reference sequence). Study-level points and caveats: After transplant, high TCRbeta diversity at day 60 in some patients arose from surviving recipient T cells and thymic progenitors. Fresh T-cell production supplied most of the T-cell counts and diversity seen one year after transplant. After transplant, at about two months, alpha-beta T cells were reportedly derived from several hundred expanded graft clones.

This clonotype was sampled from a male patient aged 2 to 9 who had a stem cell transplant for acute lymphoblastic leukemia, so the T cells may come from the graft donor. Here the sequenced sample was PBMCs, mostly from graft donor cells, taken 180 days after TCRalphabeta/CD19-depleted stem cell transplant. This sequence joins TRBV20-1 and TRBJ2-1; D is perhaps TRBD2 (6 bases). This chain's CDR3 is CSAISGTQEGEQFF. The CDR3, as DNA: TGCAGTGCGATATCCGGGACCCAGGAGGGTGAGCAGTTCTTC.